This T cell receptor (beta chain) is from a study of Graves' ophthalmopathy and Graves' hyperthyroidism. The CDR3 has 16 residues. Germline CDR1 and CDR2: SGHDN and FVKESK. The V gene lost 0 bases and the J gene lost 2 bases, with 14 bases spanning the gap. This clonotype occurred a few times. For repertoire sequencing, the TCR beta CDR3 regions were amplified from RNA transcripts. The library came from an HTBI-primed first-round RT-PCR and a second-round multiplex PCR. TCRdb passed the multiplex PCR reads through MiXCR, listing each CDR3 protein once. Of over a million distinct CDR3 sequences in the sample, 35% to 40% are singletons; the top ten hold approximately 10%.

The chain is built from TRBV14 and TRBJ2-7; a weak D match, TRBD1 (5 bases). This TCR came from an adult man with Graves' hyperthyroidism. Sequenced sample: peripheral blood or thyroid tissue (not recorded which). Written as DNA, the CDR3 is TGTGCCAGCAGCCAAGATCCTAGGGGCTTTACCTACGAGCAGTACTTC. As protein: CASSQDPRGFTYEQYF.